The present TCR beta chain was sequenced within a study of blood T cells in healthy people across ages. With a J-beta primer mix and a sample-barcoded 5' primer, a second PCR ran about 7 to 11 cycles. TCRdb used MiXCR to reprocess the 5' RACE reads, holding one entry per CDR3 protein. Of roughly 2 million distinct CDR3 sequences listed, about 50% are singletons. The CDR3 sequence is 11 residues long. The receptor's source is a woman in her thirties or forties in good health. The V and J genes are TRBV21-1 and TRBJ2-5; TRBD1 is taken as the D call from the table, unchecked against the DNA. TRBV21-1 is a pseudogene segment. What was sequenced was blood. CDR3 region: CASSDWTKQYF. CDR3 bases: TGTGCCAGCAGCGATTGGACAAAGCAGTACTTC.